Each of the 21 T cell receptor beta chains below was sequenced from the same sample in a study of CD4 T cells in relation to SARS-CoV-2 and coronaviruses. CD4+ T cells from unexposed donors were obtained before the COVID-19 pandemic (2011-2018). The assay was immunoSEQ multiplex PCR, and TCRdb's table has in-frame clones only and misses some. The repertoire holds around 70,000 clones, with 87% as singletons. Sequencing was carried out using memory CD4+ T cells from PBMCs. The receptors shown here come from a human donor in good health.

This CDR3 is CAVGPGGASGNYEQYF. CDR3 sequence (DNA): TGTGCCGTCGGGCCCGGGGGGGCTAGCGGTAACTACGAGCAGTACTTC. The gene calls are TRBV6-6 and TRBJ2-7; 8 bases match TRBD2. The J segment lost 3 bases and the V segment lost 11 bases, leaving 18 bases of the junction unmatched. This CDR3 contains 16 residues. Per the germline V gene, CDR1 is MNHNY and CDR2 is SVGAGI (reference sequence).

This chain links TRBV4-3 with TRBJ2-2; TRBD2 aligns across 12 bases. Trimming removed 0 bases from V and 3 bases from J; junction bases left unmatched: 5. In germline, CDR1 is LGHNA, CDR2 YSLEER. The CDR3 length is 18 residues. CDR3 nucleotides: TGCGCCAGCAGCCAAGATCTAGCGGGGGGGCAGGACACCGGGGAGCTGTTTTTT. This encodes CASSQDLAGGQDTGELFF.

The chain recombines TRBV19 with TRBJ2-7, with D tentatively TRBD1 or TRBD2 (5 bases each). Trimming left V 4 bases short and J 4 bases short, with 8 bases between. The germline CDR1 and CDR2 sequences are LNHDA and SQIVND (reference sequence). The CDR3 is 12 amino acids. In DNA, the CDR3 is TGTGCCAGTAGTAGAGGGGTTTACGAGCAGTACTTC. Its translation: CASSRGVYEQYF.

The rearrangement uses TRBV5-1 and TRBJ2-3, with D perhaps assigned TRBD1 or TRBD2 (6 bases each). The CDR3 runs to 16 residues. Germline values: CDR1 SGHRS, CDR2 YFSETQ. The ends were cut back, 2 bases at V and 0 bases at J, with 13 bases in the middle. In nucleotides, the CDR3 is TGCGCCAGCAGCTTAGGGGGGTCCCCGAGCACAGATACGCAGTATTTT. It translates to CASSLGGSPSTDTQYF.

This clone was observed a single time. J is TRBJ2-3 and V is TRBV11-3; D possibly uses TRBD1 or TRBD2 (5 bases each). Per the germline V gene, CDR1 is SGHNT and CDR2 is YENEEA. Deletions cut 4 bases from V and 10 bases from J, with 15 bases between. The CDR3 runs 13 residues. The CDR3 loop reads CASSSGTSRPQYF. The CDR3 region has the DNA TGTGCCAGCAGCTCCGGGACCTCCAGGCCGCAGTATTTT.

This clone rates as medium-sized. The CDR3 sequence is CASSLETGTGNTIYF. The DNA of the CDR3 is TGTGCCAGCAGCTTAGAGACAGGCACTGGAAACACCATATATTTT. The V gene is TRBV7-2, the J gene TRBJ1-3; maybe TRBD1 (6 bases). CDR1 and CDR2 from the germline V gene are SGHTA and FQGNSA. With 1 base removed from V and 2 bases from J, the gap between germline ends came to 9 bases. The CDR3 loop spans 15 amino acids.

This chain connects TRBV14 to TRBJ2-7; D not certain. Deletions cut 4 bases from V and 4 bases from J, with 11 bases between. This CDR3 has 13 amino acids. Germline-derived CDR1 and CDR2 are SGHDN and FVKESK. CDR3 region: CASSLRALYEQYF. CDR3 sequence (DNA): TGTGCCAGCAGCCTCAGAGCACTGTACGAGCAGTACTTC.

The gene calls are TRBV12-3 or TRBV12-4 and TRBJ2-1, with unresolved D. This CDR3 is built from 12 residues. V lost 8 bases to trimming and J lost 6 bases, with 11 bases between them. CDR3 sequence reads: CASCLLSNEQFF. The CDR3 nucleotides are TGTGCCAGCTGCCTCCTGAGCAATGAGCAGTTCTTC.

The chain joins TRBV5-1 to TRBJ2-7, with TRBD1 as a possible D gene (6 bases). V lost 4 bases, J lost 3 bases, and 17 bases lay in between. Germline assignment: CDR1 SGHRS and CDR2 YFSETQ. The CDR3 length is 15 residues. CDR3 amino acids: CASSAITGLGYEQYF. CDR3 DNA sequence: TGCGCCAGCAGCGCCATTACAGGGCTGGGCTACGAGCAGTACTTC.

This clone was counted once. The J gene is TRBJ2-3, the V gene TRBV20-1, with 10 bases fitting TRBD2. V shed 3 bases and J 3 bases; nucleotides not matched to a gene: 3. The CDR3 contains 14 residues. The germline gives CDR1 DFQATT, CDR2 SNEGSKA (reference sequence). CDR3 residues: CSASVGLATDTQYF. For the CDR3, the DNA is TGCAGTGCTAGTGTGGGACTAGCGACAGATACGCAGTATTTT.

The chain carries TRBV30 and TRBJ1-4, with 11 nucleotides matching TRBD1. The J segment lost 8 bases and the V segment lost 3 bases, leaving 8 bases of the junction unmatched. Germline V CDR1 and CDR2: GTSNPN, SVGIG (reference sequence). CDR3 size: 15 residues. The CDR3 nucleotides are TGTGCCTGGAGCCGCGACCGGACAGGGGGCGAAAAACTGTTTTTT. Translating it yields CAWSRDRTGGEKLFF.

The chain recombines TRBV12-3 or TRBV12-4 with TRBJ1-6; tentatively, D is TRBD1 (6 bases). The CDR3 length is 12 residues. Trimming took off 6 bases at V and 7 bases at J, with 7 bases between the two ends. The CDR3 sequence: CASRTGNSPLHF. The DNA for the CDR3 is TGTGCCAGCAGAACAGGGAATTCACCCCTCCACTTT.

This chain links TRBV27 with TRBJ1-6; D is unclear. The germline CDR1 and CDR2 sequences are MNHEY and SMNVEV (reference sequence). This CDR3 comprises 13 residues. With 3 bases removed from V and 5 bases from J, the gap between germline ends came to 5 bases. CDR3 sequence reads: CASSFRDNSPLHF. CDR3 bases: TGTGCCAGCAGTTTCCGGGATAATTCACCCCTCCACTTT.

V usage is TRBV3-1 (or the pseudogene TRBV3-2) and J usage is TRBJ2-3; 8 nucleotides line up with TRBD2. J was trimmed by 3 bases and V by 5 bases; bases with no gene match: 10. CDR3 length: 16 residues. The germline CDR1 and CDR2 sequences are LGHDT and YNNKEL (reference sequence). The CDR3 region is CASSENSGMRTDTQYF. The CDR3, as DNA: TGTGCCAGCAGCGAAAATAGCGGGATGCGGACAGATACGCAGTATTTT.

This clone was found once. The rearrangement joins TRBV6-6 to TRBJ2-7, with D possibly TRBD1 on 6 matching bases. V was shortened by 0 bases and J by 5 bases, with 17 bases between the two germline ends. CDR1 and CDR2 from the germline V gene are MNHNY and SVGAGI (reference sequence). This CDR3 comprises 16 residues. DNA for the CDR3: TGTGCCAGCAGTTACTCGTCGTCAGGGGATTTCCACGAGCAGTACTTC. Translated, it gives CASSYSSSGDFHEQYF.

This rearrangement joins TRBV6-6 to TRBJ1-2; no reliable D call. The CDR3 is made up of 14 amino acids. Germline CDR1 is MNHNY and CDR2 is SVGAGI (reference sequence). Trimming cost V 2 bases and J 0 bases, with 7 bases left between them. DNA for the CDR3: TGTGCCAGCAGTTACGAAGGGACTAACTATGGCTACACCTTC. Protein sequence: CASSYEGTNYGYTF.

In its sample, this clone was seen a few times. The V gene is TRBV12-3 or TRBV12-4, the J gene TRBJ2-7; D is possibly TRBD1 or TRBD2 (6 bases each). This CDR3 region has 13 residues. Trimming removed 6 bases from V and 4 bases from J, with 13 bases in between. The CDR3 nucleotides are TGTGCCAGCAGGGAGGGGGGTTGGTACGAGCAGTACTTC. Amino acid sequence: CASREGGWYEQYF.

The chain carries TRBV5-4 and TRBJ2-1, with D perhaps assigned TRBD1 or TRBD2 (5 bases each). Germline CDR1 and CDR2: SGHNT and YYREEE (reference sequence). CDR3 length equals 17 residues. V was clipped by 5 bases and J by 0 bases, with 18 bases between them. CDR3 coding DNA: TGTGCCAGCAGTCGACGGACTGGGCAGGGCTCCTACAATGAGCAGTTCTTC. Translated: CASSRRTGQGSYNEQFF.

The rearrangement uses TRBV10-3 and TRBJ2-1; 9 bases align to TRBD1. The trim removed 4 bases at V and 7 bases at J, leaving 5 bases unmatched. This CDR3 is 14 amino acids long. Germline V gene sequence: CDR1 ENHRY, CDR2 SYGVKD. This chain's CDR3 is CAISADRGGNEQFF. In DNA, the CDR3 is TGTGCCATCAGTGCGGACAGGGGAGGGAATGAGCAGTTCTTC.

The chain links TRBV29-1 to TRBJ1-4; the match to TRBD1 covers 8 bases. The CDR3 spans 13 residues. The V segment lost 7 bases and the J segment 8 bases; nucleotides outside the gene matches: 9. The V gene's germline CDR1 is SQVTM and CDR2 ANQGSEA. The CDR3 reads CSARDRRTEKLFF. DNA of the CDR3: TGCAGCGCCAGGGACAGGAGAACGGAAAAACTGTTTTTT.

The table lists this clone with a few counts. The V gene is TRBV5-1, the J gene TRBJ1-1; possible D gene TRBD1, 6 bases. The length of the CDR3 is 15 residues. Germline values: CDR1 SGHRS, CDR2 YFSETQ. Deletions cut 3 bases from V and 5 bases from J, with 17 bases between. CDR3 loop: CASSSLDRLMTEAFF. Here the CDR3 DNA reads TGCGCCAGCAGCTCCCTCGACAGGCTGATGACTGAAGCTTTCTTT.